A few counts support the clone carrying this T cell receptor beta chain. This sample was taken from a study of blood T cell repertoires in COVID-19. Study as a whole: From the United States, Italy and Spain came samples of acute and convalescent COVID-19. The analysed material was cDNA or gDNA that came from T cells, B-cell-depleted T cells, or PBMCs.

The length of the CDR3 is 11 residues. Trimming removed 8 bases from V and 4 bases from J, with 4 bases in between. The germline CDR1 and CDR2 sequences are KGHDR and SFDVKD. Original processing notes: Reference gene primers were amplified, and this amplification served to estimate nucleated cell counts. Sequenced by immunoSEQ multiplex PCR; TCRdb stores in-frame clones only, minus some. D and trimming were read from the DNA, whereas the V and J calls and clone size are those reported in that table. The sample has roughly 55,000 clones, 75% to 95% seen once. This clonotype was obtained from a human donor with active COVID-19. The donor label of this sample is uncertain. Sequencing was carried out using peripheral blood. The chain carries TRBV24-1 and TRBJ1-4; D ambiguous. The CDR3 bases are TGTGCCACCATCCATAATGAAAAACTGTTTTTT. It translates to CATIHNEKLFF.